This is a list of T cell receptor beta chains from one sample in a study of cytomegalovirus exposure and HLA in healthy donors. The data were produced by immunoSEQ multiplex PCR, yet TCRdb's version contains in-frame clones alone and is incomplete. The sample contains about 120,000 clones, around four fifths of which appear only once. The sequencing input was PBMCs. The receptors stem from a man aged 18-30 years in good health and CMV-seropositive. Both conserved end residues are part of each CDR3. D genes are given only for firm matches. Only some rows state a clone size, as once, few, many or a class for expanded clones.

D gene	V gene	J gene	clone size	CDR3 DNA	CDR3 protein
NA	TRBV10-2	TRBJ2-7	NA	TGCGCCACCAGCCTTTCAGGCGAGCAGTACTTC	CATSLSGEQYF
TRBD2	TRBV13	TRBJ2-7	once	TGTGCCAGCAGCCTTAAAGCGGGGGAAACCTACGAGCAGTACTTC	CASSLKAGETYEQYF
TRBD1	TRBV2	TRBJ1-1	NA	TGTGCCAGCAGAGGGACAGTTAACACTGAAGCTTTCTTT	CASRGTVNTEAFF
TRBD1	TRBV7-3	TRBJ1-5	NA	TGTGCCAGCGGGCAGGGGGCCAATCAGCCCCAGCATTTT	CASGQGANQPQHF
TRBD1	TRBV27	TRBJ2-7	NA	TGTGCCAGCATGGGTGGGAACAGGGGCTACGAGCAGTACTTC	CASMGGNRGYEQYF
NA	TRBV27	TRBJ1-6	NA	TGTGCCAGCAGTTCCGCCCGACAGGTTTGGTCCCTCCACTTT	CASSSARQVWSLHF
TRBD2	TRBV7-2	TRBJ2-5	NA	TGTGCCAGCAGCTTCTTCACTAGCGGGGCGCAAGAGACCCAGTACTTC	CASSFFTSGAQETQYF
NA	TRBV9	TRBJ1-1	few	TGTGCCAGCAGGTCTGGACTGATGAACACTGAAGCTTTCTTT	CASRSGLMNTEAFF
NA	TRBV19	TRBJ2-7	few	TGTGCCAGTAGTTGGGGGGACTACGAGCAGTACTTC	CASSWGDYEQYF
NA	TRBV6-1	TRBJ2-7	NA	TGTGCCACCAGGACAGTCTACGAGCAGTACTTC	CATRTVYEQYF
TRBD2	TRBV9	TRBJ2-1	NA	TGTGCCAGCAGCGTAGTAGCTAGCGGATACAATGAGCAGTTCTTC	CASSVVASGYNEQFF
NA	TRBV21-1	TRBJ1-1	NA	TGTGCCAGCAGCACCCTGACAGCCGGGGAAGCTTTCTTT	CASSTLTAGEAFF
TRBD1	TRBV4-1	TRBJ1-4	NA	TGCGCCAGCAGCCTCCGGGACAGGGGAGGAACTAATGAAAAACTGTTTTTT	CASSLRDRGGTNEKLFF
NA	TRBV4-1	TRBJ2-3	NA	TGCGCCAGCAGCCAAGATCAAAACACAGATACGCAGTATTTT	CASSQDQNTDTQYF
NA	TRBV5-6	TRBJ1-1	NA	TGTGCCAGCAGCTTGACAGGGCAAACTGAAGCTTTCTTT	CASSLTGQTEAFF
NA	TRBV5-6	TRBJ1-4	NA	TGTGCCAGCAGCGGTAGGCAGGCGGGGGAAAAACTGTTTTTT	CASSGRQAGEKLFF
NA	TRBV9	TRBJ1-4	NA	TGTGCCAGCAGCCCCGGGGGGGCAACAACTAATGAAAAACTGTTTTTT	CASSPGGATTNEKLFF
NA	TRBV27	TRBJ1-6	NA	TGTGCCAGCAGTTTACGACCACAGCTAAATTCACCCCTCCACTTT	CASSLRPQLNSPLHF
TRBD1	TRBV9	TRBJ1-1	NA	TGTGCCAGCAGCACGGGACAGATGAACACTGAAGCTTTCTTT	CASSTGQMNTEAFF
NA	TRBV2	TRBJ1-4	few	TGTGCCAGCAGTGTCCAGGGTCCCAGGGAAAAACTGTTTTTT	CASSVQGPREKLFF
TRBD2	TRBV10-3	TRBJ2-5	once	TGTGCCATCGGCAGACTAGCGGGGGGAGGAGAGACCCAGTACTTC	CAIGRLAGGGETQYF
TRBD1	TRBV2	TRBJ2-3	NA	TGTGCCAGGGAGAGACAGGGGGCAGATACGCAGTATTTT	CARERQGADTQYF
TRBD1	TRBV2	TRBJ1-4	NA	TGTGCCAGCAGTGAACCCCAGGGGGCGGGTGAAAAACTGTTTTTT	CASSEPQGAGEKLFF
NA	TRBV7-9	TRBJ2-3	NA	TGTGCCAGCAGCTTGTCCGGGGATTACACAGATACGCAGTATTTT	CASSLSGDYTDTQYF
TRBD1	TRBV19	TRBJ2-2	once	TGTGCCAGTAGTAGGGGACAGGGGGCGGGCACCGGGGAGCTGTTTTTT	CASSRGQGAGTGELFF
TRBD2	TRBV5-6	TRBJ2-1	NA	TGTGCCAGCAGCTTGGAAGGGCGGGGGGGGAACGATGAGCAGTTCTTC	CASSLEGRGGNDEQFF
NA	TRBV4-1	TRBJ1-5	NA	TGCGCCAGCAGCCAAGCTCCAGGGTCCTTCCTTCAGCCCCAGCATTTT	CASSQAPGSFLQPQHF
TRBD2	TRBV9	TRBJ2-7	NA	TGTGCCAGCAGCGTAGGGGGAGGGTTCTCCTACGAGCAGTACTTC	CASSVGGGFSYEQYF
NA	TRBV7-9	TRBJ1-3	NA	TGTGCCAGCAGCTTAGCAATAACTCGAGGCACCATATATTTT	CASSLAITRGTIYF
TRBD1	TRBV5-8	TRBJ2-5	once	TGTGCCAGCAGCCGCGACAGGGCACGACAAGAGACCCAGTACTTC	CASSRDRARQETQYF
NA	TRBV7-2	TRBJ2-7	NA	TGTGCCAGCAGCTTAACAGGGTACGAGCAGTACTTC	CASSLTGYEQYF
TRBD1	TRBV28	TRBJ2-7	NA	TGTGCCAGCAGTTTGAGACAGGGTACGTTCCTCAAGCAGTACTTC	CASSLRQGTFLKQYF
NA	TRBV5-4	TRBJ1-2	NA	TGTGCCTGCGGGCCTTCTAACTATGGCTACACCTTC	CACGPSNYGYTF
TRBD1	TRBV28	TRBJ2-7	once	TGTGCCAGCAGTTTAGGGACAGAGCCCTACGAGCAGTACTTC	CASSLGTEPYEQYF
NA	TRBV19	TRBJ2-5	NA	TGTGCCAGTAGTATTTATTCTTTTCAAGAGACCCAGTACTTC	CASSIYSFQETQYF
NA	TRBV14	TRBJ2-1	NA	TGTGCCAGCAGCTTAGACTCTTCCTCCTACAATGAGCAGTTCTTC	CASSLDSSSYNEQFF
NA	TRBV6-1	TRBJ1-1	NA	TGTGCCAGCTCTAGACCACGGGTGAACACTGAAGCTTTCTTT	CASSRPRVNTEAFF
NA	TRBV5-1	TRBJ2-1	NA	TGCGCCAGCAGCTTGGTGGGGAGCTCCTACAATGAGCAGTTCTTC	CASSLVGSSYNEQFF
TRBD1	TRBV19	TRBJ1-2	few	TGTGCCAGTAGTATAGACTCTCGACAGGGATACATCTATGGCTACACCTTC	CASSIDSRQGYIYGYTF
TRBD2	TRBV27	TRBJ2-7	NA	TGTGCCAGCAGTACTGGACTAGCCGGAAAGTACTTC	CASSTGLAGKYF
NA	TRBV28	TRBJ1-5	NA	TGTGCCAGCAGTTTAGAGGCCTATCAGCCCCAGCATTTT	CASSLEAYQPQHF
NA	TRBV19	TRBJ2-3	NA	TGTGCCAGTCTGGAGCGGCTGAGCACAGATACGCAGTATTTT	CASLERLSTDTQYF
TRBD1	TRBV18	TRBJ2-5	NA	TGTGCCAGCTCTCCGACCACAGGGGTGGTAGAGACCCAGTACTTC	CASSPTTGVVETQYF
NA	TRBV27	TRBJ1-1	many	TGTGCCAGCAGTTTAGCGCTGAACACTGAAGCTTTCTTT	CASSLALNTEAFF
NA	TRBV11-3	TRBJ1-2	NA	TGTGCCAGCAGCTTAGTAGCCCTCCATGGGGGGTCCTATGGCTACACCTTC	CASSLVALHGGSYGYTF
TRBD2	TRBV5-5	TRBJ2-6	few	TGTGCCAGCAGCTTGGCCGTCGGGGGGGGCTCCGGGGCCAACGTCCTGACTTTC	CASSLAVGGGSGANVLTF
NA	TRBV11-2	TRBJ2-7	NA	TGTGCCAGCAGCTTACGTCAGGGCTACGAGCAGTACTTC	CASSLRQGYEQYF
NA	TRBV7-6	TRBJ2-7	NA	TGTGCCAGCAGCTTAGGCGGTGGGGGGAGCTACGAGCAGTACTTC	CASSLGGGGSYEQYF
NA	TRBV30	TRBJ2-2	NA	TGTGCCTGGAGTGTTGTCAGGCCCGGGGAGCTGTTTTTT	CAWSVVRPGELFF
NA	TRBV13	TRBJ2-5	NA	TGTGCCAGCAGCTTAGGGGGGGCATCAGAGACCCAGTACTTC	CASSLGGASETQYF
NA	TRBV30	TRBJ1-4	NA	TGTGCCTGGAGCGACAGCCCTAATGAAAAACTGTTTTTT	CAWSDSPNEKLFF
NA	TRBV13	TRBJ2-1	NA	TGTGCCAGCAGCTTGAGGCTGCAGACCAACTACAATGAGCAGTTCTTC	CASSLRLQTNYNEQFF
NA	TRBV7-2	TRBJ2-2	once	TGTGCCAGCAGCGAATTAGCGTATACCGGGGAGCTGTTTTTT	CASSELAYTGELFF
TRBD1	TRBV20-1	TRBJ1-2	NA	TGCAGTGCTAAGGGGGCTTATGGCTACACCTTC	CSAKGAYGYTF
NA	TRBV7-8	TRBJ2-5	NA	TGTGCCAGCAGCCACGAAGGGAGTCAAGAGACCCAGTACTTC	CASSHEGSQETQYF
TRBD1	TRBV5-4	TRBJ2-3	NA	TGTGCCAGCAGCCAGGGGGGCACAGATACGCAGTATTTT	CASSQGGTDTQYF
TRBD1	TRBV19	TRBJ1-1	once	TGTGCCAGTACCGACGGACAGGGGGCAACCACTGAAGCTTTCTTT	CASTDGQGATTEAFF
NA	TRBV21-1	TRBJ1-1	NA	TGTGCCAGCATCGAGGCAGGGATGGCTTTCTTT	CASIEAGMAFF
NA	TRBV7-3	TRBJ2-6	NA	TGTGCCAGCAGGGACAGCCTTAACTCTGGGGCCAACGTCCTGACTTTC	CASRDSLNSGANVLTF